Presented here are 24 T cell receptor beta chains from one specimen sequenced in a study of blood T cell repertoires in COVID-19. The table came from immunoSEQ multiplex PCR; TCRdb's copy has only in-frame clones and leaves some out. The sample consists of about 180,000 clones, 80% to 90% of them appearing once. The sample was peripheral blood. The source of these receptors is a woman aged 50 to 65 with acute or convalescent COVID-19.

The genes are TRBV15 and TRBJ2-1; no clear D. This CDR3 spans 13 amino acids. The V gene lost 4 bases and the J gene lost 8 bases, with 12 bases spanning the gap. Germline V gene lookup returns CDR1 LNHNV and CDR2 YYDKDF (reference sequence). CDR3 loop: CATSTSNIDEQFF. The CDR3 bases are TGTGCCACCAGCACCTCAAACATCGATGAGCAGTTCTTC.

The chain uses TRBV20-1 and TRBJ2-6; 7 bases align to TRBD1. The J segment lost 7 bases and the V segment lost 3 bases, leaving 9 bases of the junction unmatched. The CDR3 consists of 15 residues. Germline V lookup: CDR1 DFQATT, CDR2 SNEGSKA (reference sequence). This CDR3 reads CSASPDRARANVLTF. CDR3 DNA sequence: TGCAGTGCTAGTCCCGACAGGGCGCGAGCCAACGTCCTGACTTTC.

V is TRBV25-1 and J is TRBJ1-1; possibly TRBD1 for D (5 bases). V was pared by 1 base and J by 4 bases, with 13 bases between. The germline V gene encodes CDR1 MGHDK and CDR2 SYGVNS. This CDR3 region has 15 residues. This CDR3 reads CASSELRDGGTEAFF. In DNA, the CDR3 is TGTGCCAGCAGTGAATTGCGGGATGGGGGCACTGAAGCTTTCTTT.

This chain uses TRBV18 with TRBJ1-2; 7 bases fit TRBD1. The V gene's germline CDR1 is KGHSH and CDR2 LQKENI. CDR3 length: 14 residues. With 2 bases clipped from V and 6 bases from J, the junction kept 6 bases outside the gene matches. CDR3 nucleotide sequence: TGTGCCAGCTCACCAACAGGGGCGGTCGATGGCTACACCTTC. Amino acids: CASSPTGAVDGYTF.

This clone was seen only a few times. V gene TRBV6-2 or TRBV6-3 combines with J gene TRBJ2-7, with 7 nucleotides matching TRBD1. J gave up 3 bases and V 0 bases, and 5 bases lay outside the gene matches. CDR3 length equals 15 residues. Germline V CDR1 and CDR2: MNHEY, SVGEGT. The CDR3 loop is CASSYSRGLLYEQYF. The CDR3 coding sequence is TGTGCCAGCAGTTACTCAAGGGGGCTGCTCTACGAGCAGTACTTC.

Here the CDR3 reads CAWSVGRERWGTDTQYF. The CDR3 DNA follows: TGTGCCTGGAGTGTTGGGAGGGAAAGGTGGGGGACAGATACGCAGTATTTT. The V gene is TRBV30, the J gene TRBJ2-3, with 7 positions matching TRBD2. J lost 3 bases, V lost 0 bases, and 12 bases had no gene match. The germline gives CDR1 GTSNPN, CDR2 SVGIG (reference sequence). CDR3 length equals 17 residues.

This clone was detected only once. The V and J genes are TRBV27 and TRBJ2-1; TRBD2 is a possible D gene (5 bases). Germline-derived CDR1 and CDR2 are MNHEY and SMNVEV (reference sequence). Between the trimmed V and J ends, which lost 8 bases and 6 bases, there was a span of 14 bases. The CDR3 covers 13 residues. The CDR3 coding sequence is TGTGCCAGCGTTTTTATCGCGGGCAATGAGCAGTTCTTC. It yields the protein CASVFIAGNEQFF.

This clone has only one observation. This chain links TRBV7-2 with TRBJ2-7, with 10 bases that match TRBD2. The germline V gene encodes CDR1 SGHTA and CDR2 FQGNSA. This CDR3 is built from 16 residues. J gave up 2 bases and V 5 bases, and 9 bases lay outside the gene matches. In DNA, the CDR3 is TGTGCCAGCAGCCGGCCCCTAGCGGGAGATACCTACGAGCAGTACTTC. This gives the protein CASSRPLAGDTYEQYF. Using reference TRBV7-2 and TRBJ2-7 for the parts outside the CDR3, the full variable domain is GAGVSQSPSNKVTEKGKDVELRCDPISGHTALYWYRQSLGQGLEFLIYFQGNSAPDKSGLPSDRFSAERTGGSVSTLTIQRTQQEDSAVYLCASSRPLAGDTYEQYFGPGTRLTVT.

V is TRBV19 and J is TRBJ1-2; D perhaps matches TRBD1 (5 bases). The germline V and J ends were trimmed by 7 bases and 5 bases, with 5 bases remaining between them. Germline lookup yields CDR1 LNHDA and CDR2 SQIVND (reference sequence). This CDR3 spans 10 amino acids. The CDR3 DNA is TGTGCCAGTACAGGGTATGGCTACACCTTC. The encoded protein is CASTGYGYTF.

Here the CDR3 reads CAWSVQGQTEAFF. CDR3 in DNA: TGTGCCTGGAGTGTACAGGGTCAGACTGAAGCTTTCTTT. The V and J genes are TRBV30 and TRBJ1-1, with TRBD1 as a possible D gene (6 bases). Germline-derived CDR1 and CDR2 are GTSNPN and SVGIG (reference sequence). The CDR3 extends over 13 amino acids. V was trimmed by 0 bases and J by 5 bases, leaving 10 bases between them.

The genes are TRBV7-8 and TRBJ1-2; D gene unclear. V shed 5 bases and J shed 6 bases, with 13 bases lying between them. The CDR3 spans 13 residues. Germline lookup yields CDR1 SGHVS and CDR2 FQNEAQ. The CDR3 is CASSRTEWDGYTF. The CDR3 bases are TGTGCCAGCAGCCGGACGGAGTGGGATGGCTACACCTTC.

This clone was recorded once. The gene calls are TRBV6-2 or TRBV6-3 and TRBJ1-5, with D possibly TRBD1 on 5 matching bases. The V gene's germline CDR1 is MNHEY and CDR2 SVGEGT. The V end lost 1 base, the J end lost 4 bases, and 17 bases lay between the germline ends. The CDR3 contains 17 residues. The CDR3 spells CASSYFFQGMENQPQHF. CDR3 in DNA: TGTGCCAGCAGTTACTTTTTCCAGGGAATGGAAAATCAGCCCCAGCATTTT.

This clone is a singleton in its sample. This chain links TRBV5-1 with TRBJ1-2, with a weak D call TRBD1 (6 bases). CDR3 length: 15 residues. Germline V gives CDR1 SGHRS, CDR2 YFSETQ. Trimming took off 5 bases at V and 3 bases at J, with 17 bases between the two ends. The CDR3 DNA reads TGCGCCAGCAGACCGGGTGGGGGCGAGGACTATGGCTACACCTTC. This encodes CASRPGGGEDYGYTF.

This clone was observed a single time. V and J are TRBV2 and TRBJ2-7, with TRBD1 identical over 11 bases. The germline V gene encodes CDR1 SNHLY and CDR2 FYNNEI. The CDR3 spans 14 residues. Trimming took 9 bases from V and 2 from J; bases not matched to a gene: 6. The CDR3 spells CASGGQGATYEQYF. CDR3 nucleotides: TGTGCCAGTGGCGGACAGGGGGCAACCTACGAGCAGTACTTC.

This clone was seen only a few times. The rearrangement uses TRBV4-1 and TRBJ1-2, with D uncertain. The length of the CDR3 is 16 residues. Trimming pared 0 bases from V and 4 bases from J, leaving 15 bases between. Germline lookup yields CDR1 MGHRA and CDR2 YSYEKL. The CDR3 reads CASSQDLAQASYGYTF. CDR3 in DNA: TGCGCCAGCAGCCAAGACCTGGCGCAGGCATCCTATGGCTACACCTTC.

This chain links TRBV4-3 with TRBJ1-3; D gene uncertain. Trimming cost V 0 bases and J 5 bases, with 2 bases left between them. In germline, CDR1 is LGHNA, CDR2 YSLEER. This CDR3 has 12 amino acids. Here the CDR3 DNA reads TGCGCCAGCAGCCAAGACAGAAACACCATATATTTT. It is translated as CASSQDRNTIYF.

The chain combines TRBV6-2 or TRBV6-3 with TRBJ2-7; 11 bases agree with TRBD2. CDR1 and CDR2 (germline): MNHEY, SVGEGT. The V segment lost 2 bases and the J segment 7 bases; nucleotides outside the gene matches: 7. CDR3 length: 15 residues. The CDR3 reads CASSYPTSGDGEQYF. The CDR3 DNA is TGTGCCAGCAGTTACCCGACTAGCGGGGATGGGGAGCAGTACTTC.

The V gene is TRBV5-4, the J gene TRBJ2-7; TRBD1 aligns across 9 bases. Trimming took 1 base from V and 3 from J; bases not matched to a gene: 8. The CDR3 contains 16 residues. Per germline, CDR1 SGHNT and CDR2 YYREEE (reference sequence). In DNA, the CDR3 is TGTGCCAGCAGCTTGATGGGACAGGGTTACTTCTACGAGCAGTACTTC. As protein: CASSLMGQGYFYEQYF.

V gene TRBV30 combines with J gene TRBJ1-2, with 7 nucleotides matching TRBD1. The CDR3 runs to 15 residues. The germline CDR1 and CDR2 sequences are GTSNPN and SVGIG (reference sequence). Germline trimming cut 3 bases from V and 4 bases from J; bases unmatched to any gene: 11. CDR3 sequence: CAWSATGRYVYGYTF. Written as DNA, the CDR3 is TGTGCCTGGAGCGCGACAGGGCGTTATGTCTATGGCTACACCTTC.

This sequence joins TRBV7-9 and TRBJ2-5; TRBD1 agrees at 7 bases. The ends lost 3 bases at V and 2 bases at J; junction bases unmatched: 3. From germline, CDR1 is SEHNR and CDR2 FQNEAQ (reference sequence). CDR3 length: 14 amino acids. CDR3 amino acids: CASSLDRTQETQYF. DNA for the CDR3: TGTGCCAGCAGCTTGGACAGGACTCAAGAGACCCAGTACTTC.

The gene calls are TRBV3-1 (or the pseudogene TRBV3-2) and TRBJ2-7, with 10 bases fitting TRBD2. V dropped 2 bases and J dropped 7; count of bases not matched to a gene: 11. The germline gives CDR1 LGHDT, CDR2 YNNKEL (reference sequence). The CDR3 is 16 residues long. The CDR3 DNA follows: TGTGCCAGCAGCCAACCAACTTCTAGCGGGAGTGGTGAGCAGTACTTC. This translates into CASSQPTSSGSGEQYF.

V usage is TRBV19 and J usage is TRBJ1-5, with a tentative D call TRBD1 (6 bases). The germline CDR1 and CDR2 sequences are LNHDA and SQIVND (reference sequence). This CDR3 spans 14 amino acids. Trimming shortened V by 6 bases and J by 4 bases, and 13 bases separated the two germline ends. CDR3 coding DNA: TGTGCCAGTAGAGGGGGGGTCGGTAATCAGCCCCAGCATTTT. Translated, it gives CASRGGVGNQPQHF.

This chain connects TRBV5-1 to TRBJ2-5; tentatively, D is TRBD2 (6 bases). V was shortened by 0 bases and J by 5 bases, with 17 bases between the two germline ends. The CDR3 consists of 16 residues. Looked up from germline, CDR1 is SGHRS and CDR2 is YFSETQ. In DNA, the CDR3 is TGCGCCAGCAGCTTGGAGCCGGGACTCTCAAGTGAGACCCAGTACTTC. Its translation: CASSLEPGLSSETQYF.

This rearrangement joins TRBV24-1 to TRBJ2-2; 10 bases line up with TRBD1. There are 14 residues in the CDR3. V was clipped by 9 bases and J by 2 bases; unmatched bases: 2. Germline assignment: CDR1 KGHDR and CDR2 SFDVKD. The CDR3 nucleotides are TGTGCCACCGGGGACAGGGGCAACACCGGGGAGCTGTTTTTT. It codes for CATGDRGNTGELFF.